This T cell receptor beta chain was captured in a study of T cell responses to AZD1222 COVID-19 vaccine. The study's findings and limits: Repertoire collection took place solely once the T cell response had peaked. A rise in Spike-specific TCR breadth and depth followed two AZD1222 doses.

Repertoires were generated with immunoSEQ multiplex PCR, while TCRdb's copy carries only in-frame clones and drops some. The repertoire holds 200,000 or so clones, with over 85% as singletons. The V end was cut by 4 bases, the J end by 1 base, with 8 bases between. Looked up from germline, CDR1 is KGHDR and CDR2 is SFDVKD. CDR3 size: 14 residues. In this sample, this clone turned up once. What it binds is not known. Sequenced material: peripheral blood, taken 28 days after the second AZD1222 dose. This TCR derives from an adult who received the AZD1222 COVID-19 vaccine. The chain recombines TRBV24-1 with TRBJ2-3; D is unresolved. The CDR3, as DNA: TGTGCCACCAGTGAAAGAACTCGCACAGATACGCAGTATTTT. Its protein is CATSERTRTDTQYF.